The 24 T cell receptor beta chains given below trace back to one sample, sequenced in a study of beta chain features in type 1 diabetes. The whole isolated RNA underwent reverse transcription, so sequencing captured expressed TCRB transcripts. Clones were read by immunoSEQ multiplex PCR, and TCRdb kept only the in-frame ones, dropping some. The table shows roughly 250,000 clones, with over 8.5% occurring only once. The specimen sequenced was naive CD4+ T cells from blood. Receptors were obtained from a woman under 30 in good health.

V gene TRBV5-4 combines with J gene TRBJ2-1; maybe TRBD1 (5 bases). Trimming pared 4 bases from V and 2 bases from J, leaving 13 bases between. This CDR3 has 15 amino acids. The germline V gene has CDR1 SGHNT and CDR2 YYREEE (reference sequence). The CDR3 nucleotides are TGTGCCAGCAGCCTCGGAAGGGGCGCCTACAATGAGCAGTTCTTC. Translation: CASSLGRGAYNEQFF.

V gene TRBV6-5 combines with J gene TRBJ2-5; the D gene is possibly TRBD1 (6 bases). CDR3 size: 14 residues. CDR1 MNHEY and CDR2 SVGAGI come from the germline V gene. V dropped 6 bases and J dropped 5 bases, with 16 bases sitting between them. The CDR3 region has the DNA TGTGCCAGCAGCGAGACAGGCCCCGGGGAGACCCAGTACTTC. Protein product: CASSETGPGETQYF.

This clone has a handful of counts. V is TRBV7-9 and J is TRBJ2-1; no reliable D call. V shed 5 bases and J shed 3 bases, with 11 bases lying between them. CDR3 length: 14 amino acids. In germline, CDR1 is SEHNR, CDR2 FQNEAQ (reference sequence). The CDR3 spells CASSPQPGYNEQFF. DNA of the CDR3: TGTGCCAGCAGCCCACAGCCCGGCTACAATGAGCAGTTCTTC.

The chain has TRBV29-1 and TRBJ2-7, with a tentative D call TRBD1 (6 bases). The CDR3 is made up of 15 amino acids. Trimming shortened V by 0 bases and J by 2 bases, and 14 bases separated the two germline ends. In germline, CDR1 is SQVTM, CDR2 ANQGSEA. CDR3 loop: CSVEDQEGQAYEQYF. The CDR3 DNA follows: TGCAGCGTTGAAGATCAAGAGGGACAAGCCTACGAGCAGTACTTC.

This clone was picked up a small number of times. The chain is built from TRBV2 and TRBJ1-2; no definite D call. Trimming took off 4 bases at V and 4 bases at J, with 19 bases between the two ends. Germline V gives CDR1 SNHLY, CDR2 FYNNEI. The CDR3 is made up of 16 amino acids. The DNA of the CDR3 is TGTGCCAGCAGTGTCGACTCACGTTTCAAGGTCTATGGCTACACCTTC. Its protein is CASSVDSRFKVYGYTF.

A word on this clone: Other DNA sequences from this sample encode an identical CDR3 as well. V gene TRBV5-1 combines with J gene TRBJ2-7; D is unclear. There are 12 residues in the CDR3. V was clipped by 0 bases and J by 3 bases, with 4 bases between them. Germline assignment: CDR1 SGHRS and CDR2 YFSETQ. The CDR3 region has the DNA TGCGCCAGCAGCTTGGATAACTACGAGCAGTACTTC. The encoded protein is CASSLDNYEQYF.

The chain is built from TRBV2 and TRBJ1-1, with 7 bases lining up with TRBD1. Germline-derived CDR1 and CDR2 are SNHLY and FYNNEI. CDR3 length: 15 amino acids. The V gene end was trimmed by 6 bases and the J gene end by 1 base; junction bases not matched to a gene: 8. In nucleotides, the CDR3 is TGTGCCAGCAGGCAAACGAGACAGGGGAACACTGAAGCTTTCTTT. Translated: CASRQTRQGNTEAFF.

In its sample, this clone was seen a few times. The chain links TRBV6-1 to TRBJ2-5; 7 nucleotides match TRBD1. V shed 5 bases and J 2 bases; nucleotides not matched to a gene: 5. Germline CDR1 reads MNHNS; CDR2 reads SASEGT. The CDR3 runs 14 residues. The chain's CDR3 is CASSRGQQQETQYF. CDR3 bases: TGTGCCAGCAGTCGGGGACAGCAGCAAGAGACCCAGTACTTC.

This clone has only a few counts. The chain employs TRBV30 and TRBJ1-2, with 7 positions matching TRBD1. This CDR3 is built from 13 residues. V was pared by 3 bases and J by 4 bases, with 5 bases of the junction left unmatched. The germline gives CDR1 GTSNPN, CDR2 SVGIG (reference sequence). In DNA, the CDR3 is TGTGCCTGGAGAGCAACAGGGGTCTATGGCTACACCTTC. Protein product: CAWRATGVYGYTF. Full variable domain (rest looked up from reference TRBV30 and TRBJ1-2): SQTIHQWPATLVQPVGSPLSLECTVEGTSNPNLYWYRQAAGRGLQLLFYSVGIGQISSEVPQNLSASRPQDRQFILSSKKLLLSDSGFYLCAWRATGVYGYTFGSGTRLTVV.

This clone was seen repeatedly, ten times or more. V usage is TRBV29-1 and J usage is TRBJ2-1; a weak D match, TRBD2 (6 bases). The germline CDR1 and CDR2 sequences are SQVTM and ANQGSEA. This CDR3 spans 16 amino acids. The V end lost 6 bases, the J end lost 2 bases, and 20 bases lay between the germline ends. The CDR3 DNA follows: TGCAGCGTGGCTTTGACGGCGGGAAATCCCTACAATGAGCAGTTCTTC. It encodes CSVALTAGNPYNEQFF.

This clone has only a few counts. This chain uses TRBV11-2 with TRBJ2-7; weak D call: TRBD1 (6 bases). V lost 5 bases, J lost 0 bases, and 11 bases lay in between. Per germline, CDR1 SGHAT and CDR2 FQNNGV. The CDR3 is 14 amino acids. CDR3 DNA: TGTGCCAGCAGCCCCAGGGGTCTCTCCTACGAGCAGTACTTC. It encodes CASSPRGLSYEQYF.

This clone has just a few counts. The chain has TRBV18 and TRBJ2-7; maybe TRBD2 (6 bases). CDR1 is KGHSH and CDR2 is LQKENI in the germline V gene. The CDR3 covers 15 residues. The V end was cut by 4 bases, the J end by 0 bases, with 13 bases between. The CDR3 nucleotides read TGTGCCAGCTCACTCGACGCGGGGCTCTCCTACGAGCAGTACTTC. It translates to CASSLDAGLSYEQYF.

The rearrangement joins TRBV5-1 to TRBJ1-1; a weak D match, TRBD1 (6 bases). The CDR3 extends over 16 amino acids. Looked up from germline, CDR1 is SGHRS and CDR2 is YFSETQ. V was shortened by 0 bases and J by 0 bases, with 12 bases between the two germline ends. As DNA, the CDR3 is TGCGCCAGCAGCTTGGCGCGGGGGGCAATGAACACTGAAGCTTTCTTT. Residues: CASSLARGAMNTEAFF.

This clone has more than one count but fewer than ten. This chain uses TRBV6-5 with TRBJ1-4; D call uncertain. Germline loops: CDR1 MNHEY, CDR2 SVGAGI. Deletions cut 2 bases from V and 8 bases from J, with 15 bases between. The CDR3 sequence is 15 residues long. This chain's CDR3 is CASSYSRRVGEKLFF. In nucleotides, the CDR3 is TGTGCCAGCAGTTACAGCCGGAGGGTTGGGGAAAAACTGTTTTTT.

This clone was recorded a few times. V usage is TRBV7-9 and J usage is TRBJ2-1, with D possibly being TRBD2 (6 bases). V lost 2 bases and J 4 bases, leaving 18 bases between the germline ends. The CDR3 runs 17 residues. Germline V lookup: CDR1 SEHNR, CDR2 FQNEAQ (reference sequence). CDR3 nucleotides: TGTGCCAGCAGCTTATTAAGTGGGACTGGGTTGTACAATGAGCAGTTCTTC. Translation: CASSLLSGTGLYNEQFF.

This clone has more than one count but fewer than ten. The DNA is left out, because the CDR3 cannot be placed on it with certainty; the CDR3 is given as TCRdb lists it. The chain has TRBV6-1 and TRBJ2-7; the table gives TRBD1 as D, unverified against the DNA. The CDR3 numbers 14 amino acids, ends counted. Germline V gene lookup returns CDR1 MNHNS and CDR2 SASEGT. Here the CDR3 reads CASSFGPGSYEQYF.

The chain links TRBV5-1 to TRBJ1-2, with 7 nucleotides matching TRBD1. The CDR3 sequence is 13 residues long. With 4 bases clipped from V and 7 bases from J, the junction kept 7 bases outside the gene matches. The germline gives CDR1 SGHRS, CDR2 YFSETQ. The CDR3 DNA follows: TGCGCCAGCAGCCCTGACAGGGAGAGTGGCTACACCTTC. Its translation: CASSPDRESGYTF.

The J gene is TRBJ1-1, the V gene TRBV5-1; D possibly corresponds to TRBD1 (6 bases). This CDR3 spans 16 amino acids. The germline V gene has CDR1 SGHRS and CDR2 YFSETQ. With 1 base removed from V and 0 bases from J, the gap between germline ends came to 13 bases. Here the CDR3 reads CASSLSAQGLNTEAFF. Written as DNA, the CDR3 is TGCGCCAGCAGCTTGTCCGCTCAGGGGTTGAACACTGAAGCTTTCTTT.

The V and J genes are TRBV25-1 and TRBJ1-4, with a tentative D call TRBD1 (5 bases). Germline CDR1 and CDR2: MGHDK and SYGVNS. CDR3 size: 15 residues. V lost 5 bases and J 3 bases, leaving 13 bases between the germline ends. The CDR3 loop is CASSTAGGANEKLFF. The CDR3 DNA reads TGTGCCAGCAGTACCGCCGGAGGGGCTAATGAAAAACTGTTTTTT. The full variable domain, completed using reference TRBV25-1 and TRBJ1-4, is EADIYQTPRYLVIGTGKKITLECSQTMGHDKMYWYQQDPGMELHLIHYSYGVNSTEKGDLSSESTVSRIRTEHFPLTLESARPSHTSQYLCASSTAGGANEKLFFGSGTQLSVL.

The rearrangement uses TRBV5-1 and TRBJ1-1; D gene ambiguous. The CDR3 consists of 14 residues. V lost 4 bases to trimming and J lost 1 base, with 11 bases between them. The germline V gene encodes CDR1 SGHRS and CDR2 YFSETQ. The DNA for the CDR3 is TGCGCCAGCAGCCATACTTCTAGGAACACTGAAGCTTTCTTT. The encoded protein is CASSHTSRNTEAFF. Using reference TRBV5-1 and TRBJ1-1 for the parts outside the CDR3, the full variable domain is KAGVTQTPRYLIKTRGQQVTLSCSPISGHRSVSWYQQTPGQGLQFLFEYFSETQRNKGNFPGRFSGRQFSNSRSEMNVSTLELGDSALYLCASSHTSRNTEAFFGQGTRLTVV.

This chain joins TRBV11-2 and TRBJ2-5, with unresolved D. The V gene lost 5 bases and the J gene lost 1 base, with 8 bases spanning the gap. This CDR3 comprises 13 residues. In germline, CDR1 is SGHAT, CDR2 FQNNGV. CDR3 region: CASSPDTQETQYF. The DNA of the CDR3 is TGTGCCAGCAGCCCCGACACCCAAGAGACCCAGTACTTC.

The chain has TRBV11-2 and TRBJ2-1, with a tentative D call TRBD2 (6 bases). The CDR3 contains 17 residues. V gave up 7 bases and J gave up 4 bases, with 23 bases separating them. Germline V lookup: CDR1 SGHAT, CDR2 FQNNGV. The CDR3 loop is CASTPVVAGLGYNEQFF. For the CDR3, the DNA is TGTGCCAGCACCCCAGTGGTGGCGGGATTAGGATACAATGAGCAGTTCTTC.

V usage is TRBV7-2 and J usage is TRBJ2-6; D is undetermined. Germline-derived CDR1 and CDR2 are SGHTA and FQGNSA. The CDR3 length is 15 residues. V was pared by 5 bases and J by 4 bases, with 12 bases between. CDR3 protein: CASSARRAGANVLTF. The DNA of the CDR3 is TGTGCCAGCAGCGCCCGCCGAGCCGGGGCCAACGTCCTGACTTTC. The full variable domain, with the rest looked up from reference TRBV7-2 and TRBJ2-6, is GAGVSQSPSNKVTEKGKDVELRCDPISGHTALYWYRQSLGQGLEFLIYFQGNSAPDKSGLPSDRFSAERTGGSVSTLTIQRTQQEDSAVYLCASSARRAGANVLTFGAGSRLTVL.

This clone was seen more than once but under ten times. The rearrangement joins TRBV5-1 to TRBJ1-4, with 7 bases aligning to TRBD1. The CDR3 is 14 amino acids. V lost 2 bases and J lost 6; bases outside the gene matches: 4. The germline V gene has CDR1 SGHRS and CDR2 YFSETQ. The CDR3 nucleotides are TGCGCCAGCAGCTTAAGGGGGCGCGATGAAAAACTGTTTTTT. This encodes CASSLRGRDEKLFF.